The following is a T cell receptor beta chain sequence with its context. Its binding antigen is unknown. The sample holds no much larger clone one base away, and base qualities are not on file. The time point label of this sample denotes: cycle 1 day 1 (C1D1), immediately before nivolumab initiation. Every trial patient had relapsed following autologous stem cell transplantation, and prior brentuximab vedotin exposure was what differed among cohorts A, B and C. CD4+ T cells were purified from thawed PBMCs by magnetic negative selection with a Miltenyi CD4+ T cell isolation kit. The trial cohort was composed of 56 patients with relapsed/refractory classical Hodgkin lymphoma, for whom complete response, partial response or progressive disease was recorded as best overall response. Trial patients were treated with single-agent nivolumab in the multi-cohort phase II CheckMate 205 trial. Best overall response was determined by an independent review committee according to the 2007 International Working Group response criteria. Trial PBMCs were collected just before the start of nivolumab (C1D1) and during therapy at cycle 2 day 1 and cycle 4 day 1. Peripheral blood was collected in 8 mL Vacutainer Cell Preparation Tubes, from which PBMCs were isolated by centrifugation and then cryopreserved. Purified CD4+ and CD8+ fractions were prepared only for cases in which an additional PBMC sample was available. Magnetically labelled cells were removed on LS columns in a quadroMACS separator, and the flow-through was retained as the purified fraction.

V is shortened by 0 bases, J by 6 bases, and the region joining them spans 9 bases. The CDR3 runs 13 residues from the cysteine to the phenylalanine. The entry retains the CDR3 DNA only, 39 bases that are in frame from base 1. As encoded in the germline V gene, CDR1 is SGHRS while CDR2 is YFSETQ. This record comes from a study of PD-1 blockade in classical Hodgkin lymphoma (dated by TCRdb to 2020 to 2021). For context, the study as a whole: Nivolumab dosing was 3 mg/kg intravenously every 2 weeks, continuing until either disease progression or unacceptable toxicity. A peripheral blood immune signature of response to PD-1 blockade in classical Hodgkin lymphoma was defined using TCR beta sequencing and CyTOF.

Broad study findings and their caveats: The study was limited to a single clinical trial cohort, and causes of repertoire differences, possibly disease activity or prior therapy, remained undefined. Newly diagnosed patients were reported to have lower baseline TCR diversity than healthy donors, and relapsed/refractory patients were reported to have lower baseline TCR diversity still. Diversity was lower in patients who began nivolumab less than 1 year after ASCT, so these patients were left out of later analyses to avoid confounding by immune reconstitution. A significant rise by C4D1 was seen in CD4+ but not CD8+ TCR diversity (p=0.0027 vs p=0.16), with the rise being most apparent in complete responders (p=0.02). Trial patients with a complete response had baseline diversity similar to that of newly diagnosed patients, while partial responders and progressors had significantly lower diversity.

Genomic DNA was extracted with the Qiagen DNeasy kit from unsorted PBMCs and from negatively selected CD4+ and CD8+ fractions. Amplification of TCR beta CDR3 regions was done by immunoSEQ multiplex PCR with primers that anneal to V and J segments. A synthetic immune receptor repertoire was used to minimize amplification bias, and any residual bias was removed computationally once sequencing was done. In the authors' own workflow: Repertoire diversity was quantified as the Shannon entropy index using custom Python scripts. Unsorted, CD4+ and CD8+ repertoires were analyzed separately, except for combined analyses in which CD4+ and CD8+ sequences were merged in silico. A clone counted as expanded when the clone's frequency after treatment rose at least 2-fold relative to C1D1, and clones undetected at baseline were given a pseudocount of 0.5. Singleton clones were defined as clones with 0 or 1 copy at C1D1, and non-singleton clones were defined as clones with 2 or more copies. Clones expanded in unsorted samples were assigned a CD4+, CD8+ or unknown annotation through matching of protein sequences in sorted samples from the same patient. Wilcoxon tests were applied to paired samples to test diversity changes from C1D1 to C4D1. The table comes from immuneACCESS by way of TCRdb, which keeps in-frame sequences with V and J called. Part of the clones is missing from these tables; in studies checked, under half for an unresolved V gene and the rest for unknown reasons. For V, J and clone size, that table is used; D and trimming come from the DNA. The sample table holds around 36,000 clones, of which about 93% were seen once. The top ten clones comprise 0.2% to 0.3% of the sample.

Recombination joined TRBV5-1 with TRBJ1-2; matching of 6 bases hints at TRBD1 as the D gene. The starting material was CD4+ T cells from blood, obtained at baseline. The receptor's source is a human donor with classical Hodgkin lymphoma. At the DNA level, the sequence is TGCGCCAGCAGCTTGGCGGGGGCCCATGGCTACACCTTC. This sequence encodes CASSLAGAHGYTF.